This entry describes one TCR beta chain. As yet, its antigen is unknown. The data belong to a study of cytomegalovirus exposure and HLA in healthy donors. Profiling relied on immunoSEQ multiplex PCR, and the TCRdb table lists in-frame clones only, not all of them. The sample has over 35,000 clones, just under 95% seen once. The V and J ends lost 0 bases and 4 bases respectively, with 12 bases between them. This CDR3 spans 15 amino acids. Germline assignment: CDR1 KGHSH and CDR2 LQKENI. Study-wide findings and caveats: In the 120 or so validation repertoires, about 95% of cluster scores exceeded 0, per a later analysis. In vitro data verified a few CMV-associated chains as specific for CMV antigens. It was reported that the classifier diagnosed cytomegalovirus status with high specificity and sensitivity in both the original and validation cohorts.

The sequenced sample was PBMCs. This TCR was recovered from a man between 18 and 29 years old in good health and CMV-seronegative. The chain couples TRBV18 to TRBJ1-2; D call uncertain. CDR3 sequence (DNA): TGTGCCAGCTCACCACCCAGGCCAGAGGGCTATGGCTACACCTTC. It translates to CASSPPRPEGYGYTF.